This TCR beta chain comes out of a study of shared clonotypes between healthy human individuals. Study observations and caveats: Between four donors, naive CD4 clonotypes were shared at a level of approximately 5%.

Across several immunoSEQ plates, the genomic DNA of each subset was split evenly. Each PCR replicate from the sorted subsets contained roughly 210 ng DNA, which is 30,000 or so T cell genomes. Clones were read by immunoSEQ multiplex PCR, and TCRdb kept only the in-frame ones, dropping some. In the table there are about 1,900,000 clones, over 85% of which are singletons. Note on this clone: As yet, its antigen is unknown.

CD45RO-negative, CCR7-positively selected cells formed the naive CD8 fraction, excluding terminally differentiated effector memory CD45RA+ cells. Everyone who donated was a Caucasian adult who lived in Nashville, Tennessee. The sequenced material came from naive CD8+ T cells sorted from blood. This clonotype was obtained from a man aged 18 to 29 in good health.

The CDR3, as DNA: TGTGCCAGCAGCGCGCAGGCCAACGGTGGCGAGACCCAGTACTTC. Its translation: CASSAQANGGETQYF. This chain links TRBV9 with TRBJ2-5; unclear D gene. CDR1 is SGDLS and CDR2 is YYNGEE in the germline V gene. The CDR3 covers 15 residues. V dropped 3 bases and J dropped 5 bases, with 17 bases sitting between them.